This TCR beta chain was obtained from a study of cytomegalovirus exposure and HLA in healthy donors. The CDR3 runs to 20 residues. The junction had 11 bases not matched to a gene; V was cut back by 0 bases and J by 1 base. CDR1 is LGHNA, CDR2 YSLEER, per germline. Sequencing used immunoSEQ multiplex PCR; TCRdb keeps in-frame clones, though not all of them. The repertoire includes approximately 210,000 clones, 85% to 90% of them detected once, and approximately 2.9% sits in the top ten. The sample was PBMCs. The rearrangement links TRBV4-3 to TRBJ2-1; TRBD2 matches 11 bases. The TCR sequence derives from a woman aged 18 to 35 in good health and CMV-seronegative. Written as DNA, the CDR3 is TGCGCCAGCAGCCAAGATCTACTAGCGGGAGTCCTGTCGTCCTACAATGAGCAGTTCTTC. Its translation is CASSQDLLAGVLSSYNEQFF.